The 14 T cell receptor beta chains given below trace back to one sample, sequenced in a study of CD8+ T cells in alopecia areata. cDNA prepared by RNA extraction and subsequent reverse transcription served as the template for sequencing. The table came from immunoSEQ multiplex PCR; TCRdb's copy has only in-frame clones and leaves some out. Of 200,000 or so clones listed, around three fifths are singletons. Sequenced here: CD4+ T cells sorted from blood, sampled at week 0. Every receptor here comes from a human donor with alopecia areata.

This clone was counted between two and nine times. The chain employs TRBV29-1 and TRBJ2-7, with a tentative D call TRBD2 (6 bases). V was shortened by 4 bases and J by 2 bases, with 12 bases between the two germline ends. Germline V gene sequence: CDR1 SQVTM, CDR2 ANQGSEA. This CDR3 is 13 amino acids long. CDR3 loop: CSVVTSTAYEQYF. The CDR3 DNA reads TGCAGCGTTGTTACTAGCACCGCCTACGAGCAGTACTTC.

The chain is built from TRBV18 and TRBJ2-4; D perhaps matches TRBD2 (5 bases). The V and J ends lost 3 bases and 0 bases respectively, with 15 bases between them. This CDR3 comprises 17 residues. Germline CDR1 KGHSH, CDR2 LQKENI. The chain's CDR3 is CASSPSESLLAKNIQYF. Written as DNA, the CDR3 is TGTGCCAGCTCACCTAGCGAGAGCCTCTTAGCCAAAAACATTCAGTACTTC.

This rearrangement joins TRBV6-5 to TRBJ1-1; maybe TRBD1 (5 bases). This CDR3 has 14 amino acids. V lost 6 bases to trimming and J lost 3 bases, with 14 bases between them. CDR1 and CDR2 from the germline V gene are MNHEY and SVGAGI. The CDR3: CASSPPPGDTEAFF. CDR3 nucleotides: TGTGCCAGCAGCCCCCCCCCGGGGGACACTGAAGCTTTCTTT.

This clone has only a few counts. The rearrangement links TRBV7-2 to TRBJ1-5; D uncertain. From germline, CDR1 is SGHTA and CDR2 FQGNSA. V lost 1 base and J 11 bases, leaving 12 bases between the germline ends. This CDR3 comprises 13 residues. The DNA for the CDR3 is TGTGCCAGCAGCTTAGGAAGCCAGCGGGCCCAGCATTTT. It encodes CASSLGSQRAQHF.

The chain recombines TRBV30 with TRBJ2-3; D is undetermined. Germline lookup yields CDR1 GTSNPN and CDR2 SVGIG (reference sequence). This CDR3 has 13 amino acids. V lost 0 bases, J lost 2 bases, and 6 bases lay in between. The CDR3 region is CAWSVAVTDTQYF. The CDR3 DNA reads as TGTGCCTGGAGTGTAGCAGTCACAGATACGCAGTATTTT.

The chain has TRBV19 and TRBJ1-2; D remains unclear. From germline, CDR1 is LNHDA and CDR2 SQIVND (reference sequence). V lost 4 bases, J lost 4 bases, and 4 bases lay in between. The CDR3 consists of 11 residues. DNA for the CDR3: TGTGCCAGTAGTAGCAGCTATGGCTACACCTTC. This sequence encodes CASSSSYGYTF.

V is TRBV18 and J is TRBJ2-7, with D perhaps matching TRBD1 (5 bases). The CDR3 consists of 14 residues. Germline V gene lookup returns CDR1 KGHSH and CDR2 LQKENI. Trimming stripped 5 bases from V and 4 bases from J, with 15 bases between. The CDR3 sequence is CASSTRIDSYEQYF. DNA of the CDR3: TGTGCCAGCTCAACACGGATTGACAGTTACGAGCAGTACTTC.

CDR3 DNA sequence: TGTGCCATTTCAGCGAGTACCGACCTCGACAATGAGCAGTTCTTC. This codes for CAISASTDLDNEQFF. The chain links TRBV7-9 to TRBJ2-1; no clear D. There are 15 residues in the CDR3. The germline CDR1 and CDR2 sequences are SEHNR and FQNEAQ (reference sequence). V was clipped by 10 bases and J by 5 bases, with 21 bases between them.

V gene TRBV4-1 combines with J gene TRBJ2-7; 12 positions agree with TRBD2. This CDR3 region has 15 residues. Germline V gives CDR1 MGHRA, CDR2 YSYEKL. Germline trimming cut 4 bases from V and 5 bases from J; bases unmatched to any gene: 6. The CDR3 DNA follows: TGCGCCAGCAGCCGGATCCGGACTAGCGGGAACGAGCAGTACTTC. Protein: CASSRIRTSGNEQYF.

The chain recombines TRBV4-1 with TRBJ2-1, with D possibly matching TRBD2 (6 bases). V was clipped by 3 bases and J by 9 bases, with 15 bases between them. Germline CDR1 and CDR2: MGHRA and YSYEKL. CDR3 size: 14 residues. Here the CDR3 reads CASSHPGLKGEQFF. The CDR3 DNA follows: TGCGCCAGCAGCCACCCGGGACTTAAGGGTGAGCAGTTCTTC.

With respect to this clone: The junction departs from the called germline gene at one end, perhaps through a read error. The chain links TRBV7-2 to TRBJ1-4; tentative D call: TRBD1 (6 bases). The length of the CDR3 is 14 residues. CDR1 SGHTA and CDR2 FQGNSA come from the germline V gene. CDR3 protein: CAGSYGGLREKLFF. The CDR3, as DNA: TGTGCCGGCAGCTACGGGGGGCTGAGAGAAAAACTGTTTTTT.

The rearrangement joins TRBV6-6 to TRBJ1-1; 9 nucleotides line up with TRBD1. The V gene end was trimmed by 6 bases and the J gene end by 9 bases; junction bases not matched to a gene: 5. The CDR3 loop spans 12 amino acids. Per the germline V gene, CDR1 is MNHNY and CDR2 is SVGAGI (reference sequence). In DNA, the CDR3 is TGTGCCAGCAGCGAGGGACAGGGTCAAGCTTTCTTT. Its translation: CASSEGQGQAFF.

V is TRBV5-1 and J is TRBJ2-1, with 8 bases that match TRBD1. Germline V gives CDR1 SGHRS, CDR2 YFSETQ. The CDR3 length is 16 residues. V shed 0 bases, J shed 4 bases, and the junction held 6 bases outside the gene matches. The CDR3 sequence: CASSLAGQAWYNEQFF. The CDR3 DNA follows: TGCGCCAGCAGCTTGGCGGGACAGGCCTGGTACAATGAGCAGTTCTTC.

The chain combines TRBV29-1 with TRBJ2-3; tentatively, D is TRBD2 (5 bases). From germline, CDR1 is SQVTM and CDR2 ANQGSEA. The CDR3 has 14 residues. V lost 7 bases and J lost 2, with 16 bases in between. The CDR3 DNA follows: TGCAGCGGGCGAGGACTGCATACCACAGATACGCAGTATTTT. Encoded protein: CSGRGLHTTDTQYF.